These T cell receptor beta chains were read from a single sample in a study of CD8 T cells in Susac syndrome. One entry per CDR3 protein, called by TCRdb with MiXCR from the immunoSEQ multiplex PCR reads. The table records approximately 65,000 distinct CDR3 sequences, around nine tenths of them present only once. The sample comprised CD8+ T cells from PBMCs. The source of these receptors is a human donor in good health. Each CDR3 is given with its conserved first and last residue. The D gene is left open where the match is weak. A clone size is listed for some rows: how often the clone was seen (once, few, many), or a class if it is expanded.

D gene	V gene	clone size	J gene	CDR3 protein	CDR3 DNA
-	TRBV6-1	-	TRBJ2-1	CASSERKVSYNEQFF	TGTGCCAGCAGTGAACGGAAAGTCTCCTACAATGAGCAGTTCTTC
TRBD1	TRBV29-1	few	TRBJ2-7	CSVERQGVPYEQYF	TGCAGCGTTGAGCGACAGGGGGTTCCTTACGAGCAGTACTTC
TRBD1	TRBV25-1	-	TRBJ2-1	CASSATGFTYNEQFF	TGTGCCAGCAGTGCGACAGGGTTTACCTACAATGAGCAGTTCTTC
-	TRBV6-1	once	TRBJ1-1	CASSLHPQNTEAFF	TGTGCCAGCAGCCTCCACCCTCAGAACACTGAAGCTTTCTTT
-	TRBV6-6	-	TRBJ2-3	CASGTPLFDTQYF	TGTGCCAGCGGGACTCCTCTGTTCGATACGCAGTATTTT
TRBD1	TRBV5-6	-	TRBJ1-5	CASSSNRGTQPQHF	TGTGCCAGCAGCTCGAACAGGGGAACTCAGCCCCAGCATTTT
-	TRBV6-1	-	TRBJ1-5	CASSPWGESNQPQHF	TGTGCCAGCAGTCCGTGGGGGGAAAGCAATCAGCCCCAGCATTTT
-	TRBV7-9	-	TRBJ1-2	CASSLGRGYTF	TGTGCCAGCAGCTTAGGTCGTGGCTACACCTTC
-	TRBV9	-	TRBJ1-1	CASSQGHENTEAFF	TGTGCCAGCAGCCAGGGACACGAGAACACTGAAGCTTTCTTT
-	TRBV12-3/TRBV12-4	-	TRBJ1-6	CASSWGGINSPLHF	TGTGCCAGCAGTTGGGGGGGGATAAATTCACCCCTCCACTTT
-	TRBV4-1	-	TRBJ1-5	CASSQEGVLNQPQHF	TGCGCCAGCAGCCAAGAAGGGGTTCTCAATCAGCCCCAGCATTTT
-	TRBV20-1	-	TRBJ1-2	CSARDMAGGGYGYTF	TGCAGTGCTAGAGATATGGCAGGAGGGGGCTATGGCTACACCTTC
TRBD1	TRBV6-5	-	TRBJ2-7	CASSLQGAGEQYF	TGTGCCAGCAGCCTACAGGGGGCTGGGGAGCAGTACTTC
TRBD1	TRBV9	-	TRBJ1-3	CASTGTGAPGNTIYF	TGTGCCAGCACCGGGACAGGGGCCCCTGGAAACACCATATATTTT
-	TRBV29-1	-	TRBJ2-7	CSVEDQAGATYEQYF	TGCAGCGTTGAAGATCAGGCAGGGGCCACCTACGAGCAGTACTTC
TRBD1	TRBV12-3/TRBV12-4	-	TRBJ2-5	CASSRLVTGGETQYF	TGTGCCAGCAGCCGCCTCGTGACAGGGGGGGAGACCCAGTACTTC
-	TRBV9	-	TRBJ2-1	CASSVVSSHEQFF	TGTGCCAGCAGCGTAGTAAGCTCCCATGAGCAGTTCTTC
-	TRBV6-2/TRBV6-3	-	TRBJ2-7	CASSYPSTGREQYF	TGTGCCAGCAGTTACCCTTCAACAGGCCGGGAGCAGTACTTC
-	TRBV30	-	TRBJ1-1	CAWSVSWGTEAFF	TGTGCCTGGAGTGTCAGTTGGGGCACTGAAGCTTTCTTT
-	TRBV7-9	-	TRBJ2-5	CASSVGPGVQETQYF	TGTGCCAGCAGCGTAGGGCCGGGGGTACAAGAGACCCAGTACTTC
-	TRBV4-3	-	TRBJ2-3	CASSQDTPPDTQYF	TGCGCCAGCAGCCAAGATACACCGCCAGATACGCAGTATTTT
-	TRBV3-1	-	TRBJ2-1	CASSHLRGPYNEQFF	TGTGCCAGCAGCCATCTAAGAGGCCCGTACAATGAGCAGTTCTTC
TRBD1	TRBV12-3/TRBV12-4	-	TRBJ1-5	CASSPIGGGRNQPQHF	TGTGCCAGCAGTCCTATTGGAGGGGGCCGCAATCAGCCCCAGCATTTT
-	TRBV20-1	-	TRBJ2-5	CSARQAPGTQYF	TGCAGTGCTAGACAGGCGCCAGGGACCCAGTACTTC
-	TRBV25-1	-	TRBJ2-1	CASSDGETINNEQFF	TGTGCCAGCAGTGACGGGGAGACAATAAACAATGAGCAGTTCTTC
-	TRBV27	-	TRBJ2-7	CASSLRAASYEQYF	TGTGCCAGCAGTTTACGGGCCGCATCCTACGAGCAGTACTTC
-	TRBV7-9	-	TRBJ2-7	CASRTVGVNSYEQYF	TGTGCCAGCAGAACGGTTGGGGTTAACTCCTACGAGCAGTACTTC
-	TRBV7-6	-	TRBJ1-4	CASSLGGGGNEKLFF	TGTGCCAGCAGCTTGGGGGGTGGCGGCAATGAAAAACTGTTTTTT
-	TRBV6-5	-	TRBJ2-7	CASSYSEGVQQYF	TGTGCCAGCAGTTACTCCGAAGGAGTTCAGCAGTACTTC